A selection of T cell receptor beta chains follows, all from one sample in a study of cytomegalovirus exposure and HLA in healthy donors. Some clones are missing from TCRdb's copy, which holds only in-frame ones; the method was immunoSEQ multiplex PCR. The sample records 85,000 to 130,000 clones, approximately 70% being singletons. Sample: PBMCs. These receptors all stem from a woman under 30 in good health and CMV-seropositive. The CDR3 runs from the conserved cysteine through the conserved F or W. A D gene is named only where the DNA matches it firmly. Expanded clones are given a class, and other clones once, few, many or no size at all.

J: TRBJ1-2; D: -; V: TRBV28; size: few; DNA: TGTGCCAGCAGTACAGGATCCACGGACTATGGCTACACCTTC; CDR3: CASSTGSTDYGYTF
J: TRBJ2-1; D: -; V: TRBV4-1; size: few; DNA: TGCGCCAGCAGCCATCCTCCTAGGAACAATGAGCAGTTCTTC; CDR3: CASSHPPRNNEQFF
J: TRBJ2-7; D: TRBD1; V: TRBV18; size: -; DNA: TGTGCCAGCTCACGACCCGGGACAGAACCTACCTACGAGCAGTACTTC; CDR3: CASSRPGTEPTYEQYF
J: TRBJ2-3; D: -; V: TRBV18; size: -; DNA: TGTGCCAGCTCACGAGAGCTGCAAAGTGCAGATACGCAGTATTTT; CDR3: CASSRELQSADTQYF
J: TRBJ1-3; D: -; V: TRBV6-1; size: -; DNA: TGTGCCAGCATTGACTATTTGGGAAACACCATATATTTT; CDR3: CASIDYLGNTIYF
J: TRBJ1-1; D: -; V: TRBV28; size: -; DNA: TGTGCCAGCAGACCCACTCAGAACACTGAAGCTTTCTTT; CDR3: CASRPTQNTEAFF
J: TRBJ1-4; D: -; V: TRBV27; size: -; DNA: TGTGCCAGCAGAAGGGGGATCGGAGCTGAAAAACTGTTTTTT; CDR3: CASRRGIGAEKLFF
J: TRBJ1-4; D: -; V: TRBV6-5; size: -; DNA: TGTGCCAGCAGTTATCGGGCCAGCGGTGGGGAAAAACTGTTTTTT; CDR3: CASSYRASGGEKLFF
J: TRBJ2-7; D: TRBD2; V: TRBV15; size: -; DNA: TGTGCCACCAGCAGAGGGCGGGGGGACTCCTACGAGCAGTACTTC; CDR3: CATSRGRGDSYEQYF
J: TRBJ2-3; D: -; V: TRBV7-2; size: -; DNA: TGTGCCAGCAGCTTGGGACTCTCAACAGATACGCAGTATTTT; CDR3: CASSLGLSTDTQYF
J: TRBJ2-7; D: TRBD1; V: TRBV10-3; size: -; DNA: TGTGCCATCAGTGCGGGACAGGGTACCTACGAGCAGTACTTC; CDR3: CAISAGQGTYEQYF
J: TRBJ1-1; D: TRBD1; V: TRBV7-9; size: -; DNA: TGTGCCAGCAGCAAGACAGGGGGCGCGGACACTGAAGCTTTCTTT; CDR3: CASSKTGGADTEAFF
J: TRBJ2-3; D: -; V: TRBV9; size: few; DNA: TGTGCCAGCAGCGTGGAGGGCGTAGACACAGATACGCAGTATTTT; CDR3: CASSVEGVDTDTQYF
J: TRBJ2-5; D: -; V: TRBV5-1; size: -; DNA: TGCGCCAGCAGCTTGGCGTTCCTCCAAGAGACCCAGTACTTC; CDR3: CASSLAFLQETQYF
J: TRBJ1-5; D: -; V: TRBV5-4; size: few; DNA: TGTGCCAGCAGCGCTGGACAGTACGATCAGCCCCAGCATTTT; CDR3: CASSAGQYDQPQHF
J: TRBJ2-5; D: -; V: TRBV28; size: -; DNA: TGTGCCAGCAGTTTTTGGCTGGAGGGGGCAAGGGAGACCCAGTACTTC; CDR3: CASSFWLEGARETQYF
J: TRBJ2-5; D: TRBD1; V: TRBV5-1; size: -; DNA: TGCGCCAGCAGCTTTCTGACAGGGGCGGAGACCCAGTACTTC; CDR3: CASSFLTGAETQYF
J: TRBJ2-7; D: TRBD1; V: TRBV6-4; size: -; DNA: TGTGCCAGCAGTTCCCGGGACAGGGCCTACGAGCAGTACTTC; CDR3: CASSSRDRAYEQYF
J: TRBJ1-2; D: -; V: TRBV7-9; size: -; DNA: TGTGCCAGCAGCTCTTCACCGGGCTATGGCTACACCTTC; CDR3: CASSSSPGYGYTF
J: TRBJ2-7; D: -; V: TRBV19; size: -; DNA: TGTGCCAGTAAGGGGGACCGAAGCTCCTACGAGCAGTACTTC; CDR3: CASKGDRSSYEQYF
J: TRBJ2-7; D: TRBD2; V: TRBV10-2; size: -; DNA: TGCGCCAGCAGAGGACTAGCGGACTCCTACGAGCAGTACTTC; CDR3: CASRGLADSYEQYF
J: TRBJ2-7; D: -; V: TRBV12-2; size: -; DNA: TGTGCAAGTCGCTACTCGGGACAGGGTGCCTGCGAGCAGTACTTC; CDR3: CASRYSGQGACEQYF
J: TRBJ2-3; D: TRBD2; V: TRBV30; size: -; DNA: TGTGCCTGGTGTAGCGGGAGGGGGAGCACAGATACGCAGTATTTT; CDR3: CAWCSGRGSTDTQYF
J: TRBJ2-1; D: -; V: TRBV27; size: -; DNA: TGTGCCAGCAGGAATCGACTAGATTCCTTGTTATACAATGAGCAGTTCTTC; CDR3: CASRNRLDSLLYNEQFF
J: TRBJ2-3; D: -; V: TRBV7-2; size: -; DNA: TGTGCCAGCAGCCGAGCAGGGGCGCACGTGAATACGCAGTATTTT; CDR3: CASSRAGAHVNTQYF
J: TRBJ2-7; D: TRBD1; V: TRBV13; size: -; DNA: TGTGCCAGCAGCTTAGGGGACAGGGTATCCTACGAGCAGTACTTC; CDR3: CASSLGDRVSYEQYF
J: TRBJ1-5; D: TRBD1; V: TRBV27; size: -; DNA: TGTGCCAGCAGTTTAACGACAGGGAATAGCAATCAGCCCCAGCATTTT; CDR3: CASSLTTGNSNQPQHF
J: TRBJ1-2; D: TRBD1; V: TRBV12-5; size: few; DNA: TGTGCTAGTGCCTTGGGGACAGGAACCTATGGCTACACCTTC; CDR3: CASALGTGTYGYTF